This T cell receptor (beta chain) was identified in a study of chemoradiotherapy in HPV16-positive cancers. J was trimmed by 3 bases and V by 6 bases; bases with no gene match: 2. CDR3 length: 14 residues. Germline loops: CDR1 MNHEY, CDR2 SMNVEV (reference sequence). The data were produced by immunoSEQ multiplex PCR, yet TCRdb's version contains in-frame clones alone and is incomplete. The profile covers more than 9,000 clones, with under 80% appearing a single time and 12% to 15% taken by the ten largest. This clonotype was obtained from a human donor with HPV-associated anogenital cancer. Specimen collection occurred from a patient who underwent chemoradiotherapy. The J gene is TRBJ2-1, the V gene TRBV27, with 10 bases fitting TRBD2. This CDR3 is CASRLAGGYNEQFF. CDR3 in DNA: TGTGCCAGCAGGTTAGCGGGGGGCTACAATGAGCAGTTCTTC.